What follows are 12 T cell receptor beta chains derived from one specimen sequenced in a study of blood T cell repertoires in COVID-19. Sequencing was performed with immunoSEQ multiplex PCR; in TCRdb, only in-frame clones are kept and a portion is missing. This sample has 40,000 to 55,000 clones, with approximately 86% found just once. The sample comprised peripheral blood. These receptor sequences come from an elderly woman with acute or convalescent COVID-19.

The chain is built from TRBV9 and TRBJ2-7; 9 bases fit TRBD2. The V gene's germline CDR1 is SGDLS and CDR2 YYNGEE. Trimming cost V 3 bases and J 3 bases; bases outside gene matches: 7. This CDR3 comprises 15 residues. The DNA of the CDR3 is TGTGCCAGCAGCGGGCGAAGCGGGAGGTACTACGAGCAGTACTTC. Translated: CASSGRSGRYYEQYF.

A single count supports this clone. The rearrangement uses TRBV25-1 and TRBJ2-1; D might be TRBD2 (6 bases). This CDR3 spans 14 amino acids. CDR1 and CDR2 from the germline V gene are MGHDK and SYGVNS. V gave up 5 bases and J gave up 6 bases, with 14 bases separating them. In DNA, the CDR3 is TGTGCCAGCAGTCCCTACGGGGACTCCAATGAGCAGTTCTTC. Protein sequence: CASSPYGDSNEQFF.

The chain links TRBV6-2 or TRBV6-3 to TRBJ2-7; TRBD2 matches at 7 bases. The CDR3 contains 14 residues. The trim removed 0 bases at V and 3 bases at J, leaving 2 bases unmatched. Germline loops: CDR1 MNHEY, CDR2 SVGEGT. The CDR3 spells CASSYSGGSYEQYF. Here the CDR3 DNA reads TGTGCCAGCAGTTACTCGGGCGGGAGCTACGAGCAGTACTTC.

This chain joins TRBV28 and TRBJ1-6, with D possibly TRBD1 on 6 matching bases. Trimming pared 4 bases from V and 9 bases from J, leaving 16 bases between. This CDR3 is 15 amino acids long. The V gene's germline CDR1 is MDHEN and CDR2 SYDVKM. CDR3 sequence reads: CASSWSGVGISPLHF. DNA for the CDR3: TGTGCCAGCAGTTGGTCAGGGGTCGGGATTTCACCCCTCCACTTT.

The genes are TRBV30 and TRBJ1-4, with D possibly being TRBD1 (5 bases). Trimming cost V 2 bases and J 10 bases, with 17 bases left between them. CDR1 is GTSNPN and CDR2 is SVGIG in the germline V gene (reference sequence). The CDR3 runs 14 residues. CDR3 region: CAWSITGAGGKLFF. The CDR3 DNA sequence: TGTGCCTGGAGTATTACAGGAGCCGGGGGAAAACTGTTTTTT.

The chain carries TRBV27 and TRBJ2-7, with 11 positions matching TRBD1. Per the germline V gene, CDR1 is MNHEY and CDR2 is SMNVEV (reference sequence). With 4 bases clipped from V and 2 bases from J, the junction kept 7 bases outside the gene matches. The CDR3 contains 16 residues. The CDR3 DNA is TGTGCCAGCAGTTCGGCCGCGGGACAGGGGGCCTACGAGCAGTACTTC. The encoded protein is CASSSAAGQGAYEQYF.

The V and J genes are TRBV6-5 and TRBJ1-1; D perhaps matches TRBD1 (6 bases). The germline V and J ends were trimmed by 3 bases and 4 bases, with 15 bases remaining between them. The CDR3 runs to 15 residues. The V gene's germline CDR1 is MNHEY and CDR2 SVGAGI. This CDR3 reads CASSYSSRGRTEAFF. CDR3 sequence (DNA): TGTGCCAGCAGTTATTCAAGCAGGGGACGCACTGAAGCTTTCTTT.

J is TRBJ2-7 and V is TRBV4-1, with D possibly TRBD1 on 5 matching bases. The V end was cut by 0 bases, the J end by 4 bases, with 13 bases between. Per germline, CDR1 MGHRA and CDR2 YSYEKL. The CDR3 consists of 15 residues. Here the CDR3 reads CASSQDRQAGYEQYF. In DNA, the CDR3 is TGCGCCAGCAGCCAAGATAGGCAAGCAGGGTACGAGCAGTACTTC.

This clone was counted a single time. The V gene is TRBV7-6, the J gene TRBJ2-7; TRBD1 aligns across 10 bases. Germline V gene data show CDR1 as SGHVS and CDR2 as FNYEAQ. The CDR3 spans 17 residues. V lost 5 bases, J lost 2 bases, and 12 bases stayed unmatched. The CDR3 spells CASSGYGGTGETYEQYF. CDR3 in DNA: TGTGCCAGCAGCGGATACGGCGGGACAGGGGAAACCTACGAGCAGTACTTC.

This clone was recorded only once. This chain uses TRBV18 with TRBJ1-2, with no clear D. The CDR3 covers 13 residues. Germline CDR1 is KGHSH and CDR2 is LQKENI. Trimming removed 5 bases from V and 10 bases from J, with 17 bases in between. The CDR3 coding sequence is TGTGCCAGCTCAGACACTCTTGAACAACCCTACACCTTC. Amino acid sequence: CASSDTLEQPYTF.

The CDR3 bases are TGTGCCATCAGTGAGTCGAGGCAGAATAATGAAAAACTGTTTTTT. Its protein is CAISESRQNNEKLFF. The chain is built from TRBV10-3 and TRBJ1-4; D is undetermined. Germline values: CDR1 ENHRY, CDR2 SYGVKD. V lost 0 bases, J lost 4 bases, and 9 bases lay in between. This CDR3 spans 15 amino acids.

This clone was counted a single time. This sequence joins TRBV7-9 and TRBJ2-1; no reliable D call. The length of the CDR3 is 15 residues. Germline V gene sequence: CDR1 SEHNR, CDR2 FQNEAQ (reference sequence). V lost 1 base and J lost 8, with 15 bases in between. CDR3 nucleotide sequence: TGTGCCAGCAGCTTAGACCGGGTTTCCGCCCATGAGCAGTTCTTC. As protein: CASSLDRVSAHEQFF.